Listed below are T cell receptor beta chains from one sample, sequenced in a study of T cell changes during pregnancy in multiple sclerosis. The table came from immunoSEQ multiplex PCR; TCRdb's copy has only in-frame clones and leaves some out. This sample yields approximately 99,000 clones, of which about 93% are seen a single time; about 0.98% belongs to the top ten. The material sequenced was peripheral blood, taken after pregnancy. These receptors were taken from a female donor with multiple sclerosis, enrolled in a pregnancy study. The CDR3 runs from the conserved cysteine through the conserved F or W. The order of the fields is CDR3 DNA, CDR3 protein, D gene, CDR3 length, V gene, clone size, J gene. The D gene is left open where the match is weak. The listing skips clone size in some rows; elsewhere it reads once, few, many or a size class.

CDR3 DNA: TGTGCCAGCAGCCTCCGGGACAGGGACACTGAAGCTTTCTTT
CDR3 protein: CASSLRDRDTEAFF
D gene: TRBD1
CDR3 length: 14
V gene: TRBV5-6
clone size: NA
J gene: TRBJ1-1

CDR3 DNA: TGTGCCAGCAGCCTCACAGGGTTCCAAGAGACCCAGTACTTC
CDR3 protein: CASSLTGFQETQYF
D gene: NA
CDR3 length: 14
V gene: TRBV7-3
clone size: once
J gene: TRBJ2-5

CDR3 DNA: TGTGCCAGCAGTGGGGACAGCAACACCGGGGAGCTGTTTTTT
CDR3 protein: CASSGDSNTGELFF
D gene: TRBD1
CDR3 length: 14
V gene: TRBV2
clone size: NA
J gene: TRBJ2-2

CDR3 DNA: TGCGCCAGCAGCCAACCTGGACAGGGTAGTCAGCCCCAGCATTTT
CDR3 protein: CASSQPGQGSQPQHF
D gene: TRBD1
CDR3 length: 15
V gene: TRBV4-1
clone size: NA
J gene: TRBJ1-5

CDR3 DNA: TGTGCCAGCACCCCGTGGGGGAGGATCCCCTCCTACAATGAGCAGTTCTTC
CDR3 protein: CASTPWGRIPSYNEQFF
D gene: NA
CDR3 length: 17
V gene: TRBV5-4
clone size: NA
J gene: TRBJ2-1

CDR3 DNA: TGTGCTAGTGGTCCCAACGGGGGTAAAGCTTTCTTT
CDR3 protein: CASGPNGGKAFF
D gene: NA
CDR3 length: 12
V gene: TRBV12-5
clone size: NA
J gene: TRBJ1-1

CDR3 DNA: TGCGCCAGCAGCTTGCGAGGGACAGGGGTGGTACTTAACAATGAGCAGTTCTTC
CDR3 protein: CASSLRGTGVVLNNEQFF
D gene: TRBD1
CDR3 length: 18
V gene: TRBV5-1
clone size: once
J gene: TRBJ2-1

CDR3 DNA: TGCGCCAGCAGCTTGGGGGGGGCTAGCGGGATCCGCACAGATACGCAGTATTTT
CDR3 protein: CASSLGGASGIRTDTQYF
D gene: TRBD2
CDR3 length: 18
V gene: TRBV5-1
clone size: few
J gene: TRBJ2-3

CDR3 DNA: TGTGCCAGCAGCGCCCTTTCCGGAGACTACGAGCAGTACTTC
CDR3 protein: CASSALSGDYEQYF
D gene: NA
CDR3 length: 14
V gene: TRBV5-5
clone size: NA
J gene: TRBJ2-7

CDR3 DNA: TGTGCCAGCACTTCCGACACAGCTAACTATGGCTACACCTTC
CDR3 protein: CASTSDTANYGYTF
D gene: NA
CDR3 length: 14
V gene: TRBV2
clone size: NA
J gene: TRBJ1-2

CDR3 DNA: TGTGCCAGTAGCCATTACTTTTCAGCAGGGGTTGTGAACACTGAAGCTTTCTTT
CDR3 protein: CASSHYFSAGVVNTEAFF
D gene: NA
CDR3 length: 18
V gene: TRBV19
clone size: once
J gene: TRBJ1-1

CDR3 DNA: TGTGCCAGCAGCGGCCGGGACAGCTGCCCCCTTCAAGAGACCCAGTACTTC
CDR3 protein: CASSGRDSCPLQETQYF
D gene: NA
CDR3 length: 17
V gene: TRBV21-1
clone size: NA
J gene: TRBJ2-5

CDR3 DNA: TGTGCCAGCAGTCCCCCATACAGGGGCATCAGCAATCAGCCCCAGCATTTT
CDR3 protein: CASSPPYRGISNQPQHF
D gene: TRBD1
CDR3 length: 17
V gene: TRBV28
clone size: NA
J gene: TRBJ1-5

CDR3 DNA: TGTGCCAGCAGCCCCGCCTACAGGGGGAATGAGCAGTTCTTC
CDR3 protein: CASSPAYRGNEQFF
D gene: TRBD1
CDR3 length: 14
V gene: TRBV7-2
clone size: NA
J gene: TRBJ2-1

CDR3 DNA: TGTGCCAGCAGCCCCCCCGGAGAGACCCAGTACTTC
CDR3 protein: CASSPPGETQYF
D gene: NA
CDR3 length: 12
V gene: TRBV27
clone size: NA
J gene: TRBJ2-5

CDR3 DNA: TGCGCCAGCAGTCCGGGGAACTATGGCTACACCTTC
CDR3 protein: CASSPGNYGYTF
D gene: NA
CDR3 length: 12
V gene: TRBV10-1
clone size: once
J gene: TRBJ1-2

CDR3 DNA: TGTGCCAGCAGTCACACAGATACGCAGTATTTT
CDR3 protein: CASSHTDTQYF
D gene: NA
CDR3 length: 11
V gene: TRBV27
clone size: NA
J gene: TRBJ2-3

CDR3 DNA: TGTGCCAGCATGACAGCGGGAGGGGTCGGGGAGCTGTTTTTT
CDR3 protein: CASMTAGGVGELFF
D gene: TRBD2
CDR3 length: 14
V gene: TRBV6-1
clone size: once
J gene: TRBJ2-2

CDR3 DNA: TGTGCCAGCACTGGTTCGGGGTCCGAGACCCAGTACTTC
CDR3 protein: CASTGSGSETQYF
D gene: NA
CDR3 length: 13
V gene: TRBV2
clone size: NA
J gene: TRBJ2-5

CDR3 DNA: TGTGCCAGTAGTATTTCGACTAGCGGGAACAATGAGCAGTTCTTC
CDR3 protein: CASSISTSGNNEQFF
D gene: TRBD2
CDR3 length: 15
V gene: TRBV19
clone size: NA
J gene: TRBJ2-1